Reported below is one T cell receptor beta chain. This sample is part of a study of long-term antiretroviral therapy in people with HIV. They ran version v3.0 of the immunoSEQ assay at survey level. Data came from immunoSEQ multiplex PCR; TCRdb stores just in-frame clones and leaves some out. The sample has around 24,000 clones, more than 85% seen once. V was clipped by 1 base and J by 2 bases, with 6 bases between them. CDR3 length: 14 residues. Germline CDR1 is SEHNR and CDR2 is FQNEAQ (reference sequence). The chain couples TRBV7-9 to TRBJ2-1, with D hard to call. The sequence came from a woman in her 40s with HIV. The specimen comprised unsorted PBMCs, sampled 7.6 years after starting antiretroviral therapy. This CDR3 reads CASSLGTPYNEQFF. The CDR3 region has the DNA TGTGCCAGCAGCTTAGGCACTCCCTACAATGAGCAGTTCTTC.